The 32 T cell receptor beta chains below all came from one sample that was sequenced in a study of shared clonotypes between healthy human individuals. Only in-frame clones appear in the TCRdb table, and some are missing; sequencing was by immunoSEQ multiplex PCR. This sample has 2 million to 2.5 million clones, with around 95% found just once. The sequenced sample was naive CD4+ T cells sorted from blood. Subset noted: CD45RA+ positively selected. Every receptor here comes from a man younger than 35 in good health.

The V call is TRBV11-2, the J call TRBJ2-6, with D uncertain. V was shortened by 7 bases and J by 0 bases, with 10 bases between the two germline ends. The length of the CDR3 is 15 residues. Per the germline V gene, CDR1 is SGHAT and CDR2 is FQNNGV. This CDR3 is CASTIWSSGANVLTF. Written as DNA, the CDR3 is TGTGCCAGCACCATTTGGAGCTCTGGGGCCAACGTCCTGACTTTC.

The chain recombines TRBV5-1 with TRBJ2-5; TRBD2 matches 8 bases. The trim removed 4 bases at V and 1 base at J, leaving 9 bases unmatched. The CDR3 loop spans 16 amino acids. The germline V gene has CDR1 SGHRS and CDR2 YFSETQ. CDR3 nucleotide sequence: TGCGCCAGCAGCACTAGCGGAGTACACGGCCAAGAGACCCAGTACTTC. Translation: CASSTSGVHGQETQYF.

The rearrangement links TRBV5-4 to TRBJ2-2; TRBD2 is a possible D gene (5 bases). V was trimmed by 0 bases and J by 0 bases, leaving 9 bases between them. The CDR3 has 16 amino acids. Germline-derived CDR1 and CDR2 are SGHNT and YYREEE (reference sequence). The CDR3 nucleotides read TGTGCCAGCAGCTTGGCGGGGATTTCGAACACCGGGGAGCTGTTTTTT. Residues: CASSLAGISNTGELFF.

About this clone: Other DNA sequences from this sample encode an identical CDR3 as well. The chain is built from TRBV5-6 and TRBJ2-2; D is ambiguous. This CDR3 is 14 amino acids long. Germline CDR1 and CDR2: SGHDT and YYEEEE. V was shortened by 0 bases and J by 1 base, with 4 bases between the two germline ends. CDR3 sequence reads: CASSLAGNTGELFF. The CDR3 DNA reads TGTGCCAGCAGCTTGGCCGGGAACACCGGGGAGCTGTTTTTT. The complete variable domain, with remaining parts taken from reference TRBV5-6 and TRBJ2-2, reads DAGVTQSPTHLIKTRGQQVTLRCSPKSGHDTVSWYQQALGQGPQFIFQYYEEEERQRGNFPDRFSGHQFPNYSSELNVNALLLGDSALYLCASSLAGNTGELFFGEGSRLTVL.

This clone was found once. V and J are TRBV7-2 and TRBJ1-5; possibly TRBD1 for D (6 bases). Trimming took 1 base from V and 5 from J, leaving 15 bases between them. The CDR3 runs to 16 residues. CDR1 and CDR2 (germline): SGHTA, FQGNSA. CDR3 DNA: TGTGCCAGCAGCTTAGGGGCAGGGGTTGTAGATCAGCCCCAGCATTTT. It codes for CASSLGAGVVDQPQHF.

The chain links TRBV7-2 to TRBJ1-2; unclear D gene. Germline V lookup: CDR1 SGHTA, CDR2 FQGNSA. Trimming cost V 0 bases and J 2 bases, with 13 bases left between them. The CDR3 covers 16 residues. CDR3 protein: CASSLAPGFLNYGYTF. CDR3 DNA sequence: TGTGCCAGCAGCTTAGCTCCCGGGTTCCTCAACTATGGCTACACCTTC.

The chain has TRBV5-1 and TRBJ2-1; 7 nucleotides line up with TRBD1. Germline CDR1 and CDR2: SGHRS and YFSETQ. This CDR3 is 16 amino acids long. Losses at the gene ends were 2 bases for V and 5 bases for J; bases not matched to a gene: 10. This CDR3 reads CASSLPRDSGHNEQFF. As DNA, the CDR3 is TGCGCCAGCAGCTTACCGAGGGACAGTGGTCACAATGAGCAGTTCTTC.

This chain joins TRBV11-3 and TRBJ1-3, with D tentatively TRBD1 (6 bases). CDR1 is SGHNT and CDR2 is YENEEA in the germline V gene. The length of the CDR3 is 14 residues. Trimming took off 5 bases at V and 2 bases at J, with 10 bases between the two ends. This chain's CDR3 is CASSLGGTGNTIYF. CDR3 DNA sequence: TGTGCCAGCAGCCTAGGGGGGACTGGAAACACCATATATTTT.

The chain combines TRBV5-1 with TRBJ2-5; D is unresolved. The CDR3 extends over 13 amino acids. In germline, CDR1 is SGHRS, CDR2 YFSETQ. Trimming took 1 base from V and 0 from J, leaving 4 bases between them. The CDR3 protein is CASSLNHQETQYF. The DNA for the CDR3 is TGCGCCAGCAGCTTGAACCACCAAGAGACCCAGTACTTC. Filled out from reference TRBV5-1 and TRBJ2-5, the complete variable domain reads KAGVTQTPRYLIKTRGQQVTLSCSPISGHRSVSWYQQTPGQGLQFLFEYFSETQRNKGNFPGRFSGRQFSNSRSEMNVSTLELGDSALYLCASSLNHQETQYFGPGTRLLVL.

J is TRBJ2-2 and V is TRBV10-3; TRBD2 aligns across 13 bases. The J segment lost 7 bases and the V segment lost 6 bases, leaving 11 bases of the junction unmatched. The CDR3 runs 17 residues. Germline-derived CDR1 and CDR2 are ENHRY and SYGVKD. This CDR3 reads CAISTGLAGFEGGELFF. The CDR3 DNA reads as TGTGCCATCAGCACGGGACTAGCGGGGTTCGAAGGCGGGGAGCTGTTTTTT.

This clone was counted once. The chain has TRBV5-1 and TRBJ1-1; 7 bases align to TRBD1. Germline assignment: CDR1 SGHRS and CDR2 YFSETQ. The CDR3 spans 15 residues. The trim removed 2 bases at V and 2 bases at J, leaving 6 bases unmatched. In DNA form, the CDR3 reads TGCGCCAGCAGCTTCCCCAGGGGGGTTAACACTGAAGCTTTCTTT. It codes for CASSFPRGVNTEAFF.

The V gene is TRBV5-1, the J gene TRBJ2-3; tentatively, D is TRBD1 or TRBD2 (5 bases each). The germline V and J ends were trimmed by 3 bases and 3 bases, with 23 bases remaining between them. Germline assignment: CDR1 SGHRS and CDR2 YFSETQ. The CDR3 has 18 residues. The CDR3: CASSYGQGAGRVTDTQYF. The CDR3, as DNA: TGCGCCAGCAGCTACGGACAAGGGGCGGGTAGGGTTACAGATACGCAGTATTTT.

The V gene is TRBV9, the J gene TRBJ2-3; 16 bases agree with TRBD2. V dropped 1 base and J dropped 0; count of bases not matched to a gene: 11. The CDR3 runs 21 residues. Germline CDR1 SGDLS, CDR2 YYNGEE. CDR3 DNA: TGTGCCAGCAGCGTAAAAGAGGAGGGACTAGCGGGGGGGTTAAGCACAGATACGCAGTATTTT. Translated, it gives CASSVKEEGLAGGLSTDTQYF. Looking up the rest from reference TRBV9 and TRBJ2-3 gives the full variable domain: DSGVTQTPKHLITATGQRVTLRCSPRSGDLSVYWYQQSLDQGLQFLIQYYNGEERAKGNILERFSAQQFPDLHSELNLSSLELGDSALYFCASSVKEEGLAGGLSTDTQYFGPGTRLTVL.

The chain joins TRBV5-1 to TRBJ2-6; 9 bases are a match to TRBD1. Germline V gene data show CDR1 as SGHRS and CDR2 as YFSETQ. J gave up 0 bases and V 0 bases, and 1 base lay outside the gene matches. The CDR3 has 17 residues. CDR3 DNA sequence: TGCGCCAGCAGCTTGGGACAGGGGGACTCTGGGGCCAACGTCCTGACTTTC. Amino acids: CASSLGQGDSGANVLTF.

V gene TRBV19 combines with J gene TRBJ2-7, with D perhaps being TRBD1 or TRBD2 (5 bases each). The CDR3 extends over 16 amino acids. Germline V gene data show CDR1 as LNHDA and CDR2 as SQIVND (reference sequence). V was cut by 3 bases and J by 0 bases, with 15 bases left in between. The CDR3 loop is CASSIAGTASSYEQYF. The CDR3 DNA reads TGTGCCAGTAGTATTGCCGGGACCGCCAGCTCCTACGAGCAGTACTTC.

In its sample, this clone was seen once. The V call is TRBV5-4, the J call TRBJ2-5; 10 positions match TRBD1. The CDR3 length is 15 residues. Germline-derived CDR1 and CDR2 are SGHNT and YYREEE (reference sequence). Germline trimming cut 3 bases from V and 1 base from J; bases unmatched to any gene: 3. This CDR3 reads CASSSGQGSQETQYF. DNA for the CDR3: TGTGCCAGCAGCTCGGGACAGGGGTCCCAAGAGACCCAGTACTTC.

The rearrangement joins TRBV28 to TRBJ1-2; TRBD1 agrees at 7 bases. Per germline, CDR1 MDHEN and CDR2 SYDVKM. The CDR3 spans 14 residues. Losses at the gene ends were 7 bases for V and 5 bases for J; bases not matched to a gene: 10. The CDR3 DNA reads TGTGCCAGCACCCTCCAGACAGGGTATTATGGCTACACCTTC. Translation gives CASTLQTGYYGYTF.

The DNA of the CDR3 is TGTGCCAGTAGGCTCAGGGCGCTAGCGACAGATACGCAGTATTTT. It encodes CASRLRALATDTQYF. The chain recombines TRBV19 with TRBJ2-3, with D possibly TRBD2 on 6 matching bases. The V and J ends lost 6 bases and 3 bases respectively, with 16 bases between them. This CDR3 is 15 amino acids long. CDR1 and CDR2 from the germline V gene are LNHDA and SQIVND (reference sequence). The full variable domain, rest sourced from reference TRBV19 and TRBJ2-3, is DGGITQSPKYLFRKEGQNVTLSCEQNLNHDAMYWYRQDPGQGLRLIYYSQIVNDFQKGDIAEGYSVSREKKESFPLTVTSAQKNPTAFYLCASRLRALATDTQYFGPGTRLTVL.

The V gene is TRBV6-6, the J gene TRBJ1-5, with D possibly TRBD1 on 5 matching bases. Looked up from germline, CDR1 is MNHNY and CDR2 is SVGAGI (reference sequence). V was shortened by 10 bases and J by 1 base, with 11 bases between the two germline ends. The CDR3 contains 13 residues. The CDR3 sequence is CATTRDSNQPQHF. CDR3 coding DNA: TGTGCCACTACTCGGGACAGCAATCAGCCCCAGCATTTT.

V and J are TRBV5-8 and TRBJ2-7; a possible D gene is TRBD2 (6 bases). The V end was cut by 4 bases, the J end by 3 bases, with 11 bases between. This CDR3 has 13 residues. Per germline, CDR1 SGHTS and CDR2 YDEGEE. The CDR3 loop reads CASSRGRNYEQYF. The DNA for the CDR3 is TGTGCCAGCAGCCGAGGGAGGAACTACGAGCAGTACTTC.

The V call is TRBV7-2, the J call TRBJ2-3; TRBD2 matches at 9 bases. With 5 bases clipped from V and 6 bases from J, the junction kept 15 bases outside the gene matches. The CDR3 covers 17 residues. Germline values: CDR1 SGHTA, CDR2 FQGNSA. CDR3 in DNA: TGTGCCAGCAGCCTTACGATGTCCGCGGGAGGGTGGGATACGCAGTATTTT. It codes for CASSLTMSAGGWDTQYF. The variable domain in full, with the rest retrieved from reference TRBV7-2 and TRBJ2-3, is GAGVSQSPSNKVTEKGKDVELRCDPISGHTALYWYRQSLGQGLEFLIYFQGNSAPDKSGLPSDRFSAERTGGSVSTLTIQRTQQEDSAVYLCASSLTMSAGGWDTQYFGPGTRLTVL.

In DNA, the CDR3 is TGCGCCAGCAGCAAACTTACGACAGAGAAAACGAACACTGAAGCTTTCTTT. Translation gives CASSKLTTEKTNTEAFF. The chain links TRBV4-1 to TRBJ1-1; maybe TRBD1 (5 bases). The V end lost 5 bases, the J end lost 1 base, and 20 bases lay between the germline ends. The CDR3 runs 17 residues. The germline gives CDR1 MGHRA, CDR2 YSYEKL.

Remarks on this clone: This sample also contains other DNA sequences that code for the same CDR3. V gene TRBV6-5 combines with J gene TRBJ2-3, with D unclear. V lost 6 bases, J lost 0 bases, and 7 bases lay in between. The CDR3 loop spans 13 amino acids. Germline loops: CDR1 MNHEY, CDR2 SVGAGI. Written as DNA, the CDR3 is TGTGCCAGCAGAGGGCCCAGCACAGATACGCAGTATTTT. Translating gives CASRGPSTDTQYF.

In this sample, this clone turned up a few times. This sample includes further DNA sequences coding for the same CDR3. The rearrangement links TRBV5-4 to TRBJ2-7; 11 bases are a match to TRBD1. The V gene end was trimmed by 3 bases and the J gene end by 2 bases; junction bases not matched to a gene: 1. Germline V CDR1 and CDR2: SGHNT, YYREEE (reference sequence). The CDR3 length is 14 residues. DNA of the CDR3: TGTGCCAGCAGCTGGGGACAGGGGGCCTACGAGCAGTACTTC. Its translation: CASSWGQGAYEQYF.

This rearrangement joins TRBV27 to TRBJ2-7; TRBD1 aligns across 8 bases. The germline V gene encodes CDR1 MNHEY and CDR2 SMNVEV (reference sequence). The CDR3 loop spans 18 amino acids. V lost 0 bases, J lost 4 bases, and 14 bases stayed unmatched. CDR3: CASSLSRDRQVGVYEQYF. CDR3 DNA: TGTGCCAGCAGTTTATCGAGGGACAGGCAAGTAGGGGTATACGAGCAGTACTTC.

This clone has only one observation. The chain links TRBV18 to TRBJ2-5; the D gene could be TRBD1 or TRBD2 (5 bases each). The CDR3 contains 13 residues. V shed 1 base and J shed 5 bases, with 8 bases lying between them. Germline CDR1 and CDR2: KGHSH and LQKENI. The CDR3: CASSPLRDETQYF. The CDR3 bases are TGTGCCAGCTCACCACTAAGGGACGAGACCCAGTACTTC. Full variable domain (missing parts from reference TRBV18 and TRBJ2-5): NAGVMQNPRHLVRRRGQEARLRCSPMKGHSHVYWYRQLPEEGLKFMVYLQKENIIDESGMPKERFSAEFPKEGPSILRIQQVVRGDSAAYFCASSPLRDETQYFGPGTRLLVL.

A remark on this clone: A junction boundary mismatches the germline segment, possibly from a read error. The CDR3 region is CAWRGNAEAFF. DNA of the CDR3: TGTGCCTGGAGAGGGAACGCTGAAGCTTTCTTT. The chain combines TRBV30 with TRBJ1-1; D is ambiguous. Germline V gene data show CDR1 as GTSNPN and CDR2 as SVGIG (reference sequence). The CDR3 runs to 11 residues. Full variable domain (rest looked up from reference TRBV30 and TRBJ1-1): SQTIHQWPATLVQPVGSPLSLECTVEGTSNPNLYWYRQAAGRGLQLLFYSVGIGQISSEVPQNLSASRPQDRQFILSSKKLLLSDSGFYLCAWRGNAEAFFGQGTRLTVV.

Here the CDR3 DNA reads TGTGCCAGCAGCCGCGCCCCGGGGGAAGGCTACACCTTC. As protein: CASSRAPGEGYTF. V usage is TRBV7-2 and J usage is TRBJ1-2; a possible D gene is TRBD1 (5 bases). With 5 bases removed from V and 8 bases from J, the gap between germline ends came to 15 bases. The CDR3 loop spans 13 amino acids. Germline loops: CDR1 SGHTA, CDR2 FQGNSA.

The chain joins TRBV6-5 to TRBJ1-1; D might be TRBD1 (6 bases). The CDR3 has 13 amino acids. Germline V gives CDR1 MNHEY, CDR2 SVGAGI. V was pared by 11 bases and J by 0 bases, with 13 bases between. Here the CDR3 reads CAAFGGLNTEAFF. CDR3 nucleotides: TGTGCCGCCTTTGGGGGGCTGAACACTGAAGCTTTCTTT.

The V and J genes are TRBV9 and TRBJ2-3, with D possibly being TRBD2 (6 bases). CDR1 is SGDLS, CDR2 YYNGEE, per germline. The CDR3 is 16 residues long. V gave up 2 bases and J gave up 6 bases, with 19 bases separating them. CDR3: CASSVGRGLNRDTQYF. CDR3 in DNA: TGTGCCAGCAGCGTCGGCCGGGGGTTAAATAGGGATACGCAGTATTTT.

The chain carries TRBV28 and TRBJ1-5, with 8 bases that match TRBD1. The CDR3 runs to 15 residues. V lost 6 bases to trimming and J lost 6 bases; unmatched junction nucleotides: 10. Per germline, CDR1 MDHEN and CDR2 SYDVKM. CDR3 nucleotide sequence: TGTGCCAGCAGCCGAGACAGGGGTGGCGGTCAGCCCCAGCATTTT. Protein: CASSRDRGGGQPQHF. Complete variable domain (other parts from reference TRBV28 and TRBJ1-5): DVKVTQSSRYLVKRTGEKVFLECVQDMDHENMFWYRQDPGLGLRLIYFSYDVKMKEKGDIPEGYSVSREKKERFSLILESASTNQTSMYLCASSRDRGGGQPQHFGDGTRLSIL.

V gene TRBV30 combines with J gene TRBJ1-6; D gene unclear. The CDR3 runs to 14 residues. V shed 8 bases and J shed 0 bases, with 11 bases lying between them. Germline assignment: CDR1 GTSNPN and CDR2 SVGIG (reference sequence). The CDR3 nucleotides read TGTGCCCTCACAACTTTCTCCTATAATTCACCCCTCCACTTT. This sequence encodes CALTTFSYNSPLHF.